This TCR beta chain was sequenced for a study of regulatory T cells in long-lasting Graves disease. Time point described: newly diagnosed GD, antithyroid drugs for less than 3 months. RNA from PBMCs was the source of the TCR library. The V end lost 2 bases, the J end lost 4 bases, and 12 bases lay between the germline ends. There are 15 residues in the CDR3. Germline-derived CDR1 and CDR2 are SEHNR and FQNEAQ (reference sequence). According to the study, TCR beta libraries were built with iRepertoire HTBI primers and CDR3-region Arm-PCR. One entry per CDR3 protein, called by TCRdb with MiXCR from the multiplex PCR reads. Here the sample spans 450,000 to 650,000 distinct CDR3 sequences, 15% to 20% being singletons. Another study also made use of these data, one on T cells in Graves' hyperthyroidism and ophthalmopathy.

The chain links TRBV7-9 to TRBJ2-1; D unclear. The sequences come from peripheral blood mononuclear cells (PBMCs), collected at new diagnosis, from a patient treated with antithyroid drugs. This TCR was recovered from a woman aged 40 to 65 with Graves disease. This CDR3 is CASSLWSSTYNEQFF. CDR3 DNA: TGTGCCAGCAGCTTATGGTCCAGTACATACAATGAGCAGTTCTTC.